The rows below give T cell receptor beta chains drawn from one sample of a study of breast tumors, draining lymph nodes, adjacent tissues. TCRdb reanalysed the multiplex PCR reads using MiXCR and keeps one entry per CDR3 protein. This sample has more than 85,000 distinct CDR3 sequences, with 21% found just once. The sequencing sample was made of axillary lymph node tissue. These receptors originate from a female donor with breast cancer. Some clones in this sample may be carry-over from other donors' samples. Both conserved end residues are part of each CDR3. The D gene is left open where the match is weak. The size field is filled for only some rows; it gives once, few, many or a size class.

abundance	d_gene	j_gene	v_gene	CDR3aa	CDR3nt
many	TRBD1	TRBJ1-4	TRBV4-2	CASSQDPGQPNEKLFF	TGTGCCAGCAGCCAGGACCCGGGACAGCCGAATGAAAAACTGTTTTTT
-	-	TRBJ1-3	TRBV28	CASSLTVAAGNTIYF	TGTGCCAGCAGTTTAACGGTCGCCGCTGGAAACACCATATATTTT
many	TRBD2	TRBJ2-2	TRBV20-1	CSARASGRHTGELFF	TGCAGTGCTAGGGCTAGCGGGAGACACACCGGGGAGCTGTTTTTT
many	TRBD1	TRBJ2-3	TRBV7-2	CASSVSNQGVGFTDTQYF	TGTGCCAGCAGCGTGTCCAACCAGGGGGTGGGGTTCACAGATACGCAGTATTTT
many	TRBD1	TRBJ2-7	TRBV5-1	CASSLAGTGAYEQYF	TGCGCCAGCAGCTTGGCCGGGACAGGGGCGTACGAGCAGTACTTC
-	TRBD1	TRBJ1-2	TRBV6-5	CASSYRGQGNYGYTF	TGTGCCAGCAGTTACAGGGGACAGGGGAACTATGGCTACACCTTC
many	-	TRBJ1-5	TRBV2	CASSRYRNQPQHF	TGTGCCAGCAGTAGGTACAGGAATCAGCCCCAGCATTTT
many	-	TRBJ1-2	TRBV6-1	CASSVQGLVGYTF	TGTGCCAGCAGCGTACAGGGTCTTGTGGGCTACACCTTC
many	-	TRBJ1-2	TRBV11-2	CASSFSGGGYTF	TGTGCCAGCAGCTTTTCCGGGGGGGGCTACACCTTC
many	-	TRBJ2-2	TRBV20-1	CSAGQGIAGELFF	TGCAGTGCTGGGCAGGGGATCGCCGGGGAGCTGTTTTTT
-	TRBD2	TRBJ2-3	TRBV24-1	CATSDLRMRELDTDTQYF	TGTGCCACCAGTGATTTGAGAATGCGGGAGCTAGACACAGATACGCAGTATTTT
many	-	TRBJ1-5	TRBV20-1	CSASRNSGNQPQHF	TGCAGTGCTAGTCGGAATTCGGGCAATCAGCCCCAGCATTTT
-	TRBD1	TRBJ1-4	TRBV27	CAGPPQGAQTNEKLFF	TGTGCCGGTCCTCCCCAGGGGGCGCAGACTAATGAAAAACTGTTTTTT
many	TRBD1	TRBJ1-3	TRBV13	CASSAGAQGTGNTIYF	TGTGCCAGCAGCGCAGGAGCACAGGGGACTGGAAACACCATATATTTT
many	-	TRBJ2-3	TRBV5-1	CASSLAPFLGDTQYF	TGCGCCAGCAGCTTGGCCCCATTCTTGGGGGATACGCAGTATTTT
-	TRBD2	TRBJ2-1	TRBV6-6	CASSPGGNEQFF	TGTGCCAGCAGCCCGGGGGGGAATGAGCAGTTCTTC
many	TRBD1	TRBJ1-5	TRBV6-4	CASSDGQGLNQPQHF	TGTGCCAGCAGTGACGGACAGGGTCTTAATCAGCCCCAGCATTTT
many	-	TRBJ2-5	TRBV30	CAWSFGETQYF	TGTGCCTGGAGCTTTGGGGAGACCCAGTACTTC
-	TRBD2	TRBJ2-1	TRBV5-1	CASGPTSGGRQRGEQFF	TGCGCCAGCGGCCCCACTAGCGGGGGGAGACAAAGGGGTGAGCAGTTCTTC
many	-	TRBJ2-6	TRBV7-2	CASSRYTGRRTGANVLTF	TGTGCCAGCAGCCGGTACACCGGTAGGAGGACTGGGGCCAACGTCCTGACTTTC
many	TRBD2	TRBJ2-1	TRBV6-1	CASSEASGGLYEQFF	TGTGCCAGCAGTGAAGCTAGCGGGGGGTTGTATGAGCAGTTCTTC
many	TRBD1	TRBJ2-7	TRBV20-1	CSARGQGVSEQYF	TGCAGTGCTAGAGGACAGGGGGTGAGCGAGCAGTACTTC
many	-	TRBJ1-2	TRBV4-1	CASSQDARGYGYTF	TGCGCCAGCAGCCAAGACGCCAGGGGCTATGGCTACACCTTC
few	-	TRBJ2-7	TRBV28	CASSLPQGTYEQYF	TGTGCCAGCAGTTTGCCACAGGGAACCTACGAGCAGTACTTC
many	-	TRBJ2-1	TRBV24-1	CATSDSGGAAPYNEQFF	TGTGCCACCAGTGACTCCGGGGGAGCGGCCCCCTACAATGAGCAGTTCTTC
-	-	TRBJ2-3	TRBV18	CASSRRGVNTDTQYF	TGTGCCAGCTCACGCCGGGGCGTTAACACAGATACGCAGTATTTT
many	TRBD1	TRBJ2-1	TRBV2	CASSEDRGPGEQFF	TGTGCCAGCAGTGAAGACAGGGGGCCAGGTGAGCAGTTCTTC
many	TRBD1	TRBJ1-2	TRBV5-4	CASSPGGQGVNYGYTF	TGTGCCAGCAGCCCCGGCGGGCAGGGGGTAAACTATGGCTACACCTTC
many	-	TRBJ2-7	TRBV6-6	CAAKASGSSYEQYF	TGTGCCGCTAAGGCGAGTGGAAGCTCCTACGAGCAGTACTTC
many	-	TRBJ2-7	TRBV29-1	CSAYGGSSYEQYF	TGCAGCGCCTACGGGGGCAGCTCCTACGAGCAGTACTTC
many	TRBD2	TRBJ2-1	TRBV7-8	CASSILAGGRSEQFF	TGTGCCAGCAGCATACTAGCGGGGGGGAGGTCTGAGCAGTTCTTC
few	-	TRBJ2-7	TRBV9	CASSLRWDKYEQYF	TGTGCCAGCAGCTTGAGATGGGACAAATACGAGCAGTACTTC
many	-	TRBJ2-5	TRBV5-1	CASKGIGQVETQYF	TGCGCCAGCAAGGGGATTGGGCAGGTCGAGACCCAGTACTTC
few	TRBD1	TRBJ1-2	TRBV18	CASSPGQGALYGYTF	TGTGCCAGCTCACCGGGACAGGGGGCGTTATACGGCTACACCTTC
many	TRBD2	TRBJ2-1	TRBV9	CASSVDSGGMWDEQFF	TGTGCCAGCAGCGTAGACTCGGGGGGGATGTGGGATGAGCAGTTCTTC
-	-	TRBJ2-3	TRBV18	CASSPGRGTDTQYF	TGTGCCAGCTCACCGGGCAGGGGAACAGATACGCAGTATTTT
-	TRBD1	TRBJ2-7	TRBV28	CASSLAGTGTEQYF	TGTGCCAGCAGTTTAGCCGGGACAGGGACCGAGCAGTACTTC
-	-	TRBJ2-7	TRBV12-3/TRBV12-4	CASRRDALYEQYF	TGTGCCAGCCGCCGGGACGCACTCTACGAGCAGTACTTT
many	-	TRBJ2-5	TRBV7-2	CASSLRRDQETQYF	TGTGCCAGCAGCTTACGGCGGGACCAAGAGACCCAGTACTTC
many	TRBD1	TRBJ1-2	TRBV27	CASYSTGGYGYTF	TGTGCCAGCTACTCCACAGGGGGCTATGGCTACACCTTC
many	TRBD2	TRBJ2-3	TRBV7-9	CASSLSSGGKDTQYF	TGTGCCAGCAGCTTATCTAGCGGTGGAAAAGATACGCAGTATTTT
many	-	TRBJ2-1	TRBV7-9	CASSPKARFGNEQFF	TGTGCCAGCAGCCCAAAAGCCAGATTTGGCAATGAGCAGTTCTTC
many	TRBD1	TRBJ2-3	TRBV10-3	CAISPGQGSDTQYF	TGTGCCATCAGTCCGGGACAGGGGTCAGATACGCAGTATTTT
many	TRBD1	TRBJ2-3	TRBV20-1	CSASWTGSRADTQYF	TGCAGTGCTAGTTGGACAGGGTCTAGGGCAGATACGCAGTATTTT
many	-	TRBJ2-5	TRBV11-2	CASILDYSRGGTQYF	TGTGCCAGCATCCTCGATTATTCGAGGGGGGGGACCCAGTACTTC
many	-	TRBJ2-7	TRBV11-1	CASSLETVPYEQYF	TGTGCCAGCAGCTTAGAAACCGTCCCCTACGAGCAGTACTTC
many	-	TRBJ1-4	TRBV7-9	CASSLQGSSEKLFF	TGTGCCAGCAGCTTACAGGGTAGTAGTGAAAAACTGTTTTTT
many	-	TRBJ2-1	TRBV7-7	CASSSALYNEQFF	TGTGCTAGCAGCTCCGCGCTCTACAATGAGCAGTTCTTC
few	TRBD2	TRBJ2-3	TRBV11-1	CASSLETSGSITDTQYF	TGTGCCAGCAGCTTAGAAACTAGCGGGAGTATTACAGATACGCAGTATTTT
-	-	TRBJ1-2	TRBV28	CASSPGTYGYTF	TGTGCCAGCAGTCCCGGGACCTATGGCTACACCTTC
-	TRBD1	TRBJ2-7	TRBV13	CASSVRGTDYEQYF	TGTGCCAGCAGCGTTCGTGGGACAGACTACGAGCAGTACTTC
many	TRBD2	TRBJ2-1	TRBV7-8	CASSLLGTSGPYNEQFF	TGTGCCAGCAGCTTACTGGGGACTAGCGGGCCCTACAATGAGCAGTTCTTC
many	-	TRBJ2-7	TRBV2	CASSETRLQYF	TGTGCCAGCAGTGAAACCCGTCTACAGTACTTC